Given below is one TCR beta chain in context. The antigen is undetermined. TCR beta cDNA libraries had unique molecular identifiers. Each CDR3 protein is one row after TCRdb ran MiXCR on the PCR reads. The sample includes 350,000 to 500,000 distinct CDR3 sequences, approximately 39% of them seen just once. The V end was cut by 4 bases, the J end by 5 bases, with 10 bases between. The CDR3 consists of 13 residues. CDR1 and CDR2 from the germline V gene are SGHDN and FVKESK. The sample is drawn from a study of post-analysis software for immune sequencing data. Study observations and caveats: Roughly 5 TRBV segments, including TRBV5-6, TRBV5-1 and TRBV20-1, were more frequent in patients than controls.

Input material: blood. The TCR comes from a girl aged 2 to 9 with multiple sclerosis. The chain employs TRBV14 and TRBJ2-3; D possibly corresponds to TRBD2 (5 bases). The CDR3 nucleotides read TGTGCCAGCAGCCTTTGGGGAGAAGATACGCAGTATTTT. Translating it yields CASSLWGEDTQYF. Full variable domain (rest looked up from reference TRBV14 and TRBJ2-3): EAGVTQFPSHSVIEKGQTVTLRCDPISGHDNLYWYRRVMGKEIKFLLHFVKESKQDESGMPNNRFLAERTGGTYSTLKVQPAELEDSGVYFCASSLWGEDTQYFGPGTRLTVL.